This T cell receptor beta chain was sequenced during a study of blood T cell repertoires in COVID-19. The protocol was immunoSEQ multiplex PCR, while the TCRdb copy is restricted to in-frame clones and leaves out a portion. The repertoire includes under 150,000 clones, around four fifths of them detected once, and around 40% sits in the top ten. After removal of 6 bases from V and 4 bases from J, the junction contained 7 bases not matched to a gene. The CDR3 is 13 amino acids. The germline gives CDR1 GTSNPN, CDR2 SVGIG (reference sequence). The V gene is TRBV30, the J gene TRBJ1-2; 8 bases fit TRBD1. The sequenced material came from peripheral blood. This sequence originates from a human donor in a cohort sampled during active COVID-19. The CDR3 DNA follows: TGTGCCTGCACACCAGGGGGCATCTATGGCTACACCTTC. Protein sequence: CACTPGGIYGYTF.